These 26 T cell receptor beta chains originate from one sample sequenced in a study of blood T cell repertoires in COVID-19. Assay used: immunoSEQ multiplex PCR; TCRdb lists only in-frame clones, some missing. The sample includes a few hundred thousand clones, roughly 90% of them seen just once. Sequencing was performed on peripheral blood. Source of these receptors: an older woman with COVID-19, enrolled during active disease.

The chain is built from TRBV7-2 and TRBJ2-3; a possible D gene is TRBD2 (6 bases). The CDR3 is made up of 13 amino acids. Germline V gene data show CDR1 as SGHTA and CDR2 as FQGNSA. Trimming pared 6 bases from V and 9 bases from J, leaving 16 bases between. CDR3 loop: CASSLSKAGTQYF. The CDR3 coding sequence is TGTGCCAGCAGTCTTAGCAAGGCGGGAACGCAGTATTTT. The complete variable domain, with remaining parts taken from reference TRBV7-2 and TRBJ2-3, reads GAGVSQSPSNKVTEKGKDVELRCDPISGHTALYWYRQSLGQGLEFLIYFQGNSAPDKSGLPSDRFSAERTGGSVSTLTIQRTQQEDSAVYLCASSLSKAGTQYFGPGTRLTVL.

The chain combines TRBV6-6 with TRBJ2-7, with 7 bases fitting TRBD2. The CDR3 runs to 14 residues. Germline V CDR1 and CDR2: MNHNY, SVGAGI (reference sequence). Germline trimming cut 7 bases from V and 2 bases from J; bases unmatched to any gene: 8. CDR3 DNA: TGTGCCAGCACCTACGGGGGGAGCGCCTACGAGCAGTACTTC. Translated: CASTYGGSAYEQYF.

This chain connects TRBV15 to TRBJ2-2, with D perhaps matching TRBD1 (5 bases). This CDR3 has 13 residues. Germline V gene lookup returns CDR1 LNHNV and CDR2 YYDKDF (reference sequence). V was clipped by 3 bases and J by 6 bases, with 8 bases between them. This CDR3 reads CATSRAGSGELFF. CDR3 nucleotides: TGTGCCACCAGCAGGGCAGGGTCCGGGGAGCTGTTTTTT. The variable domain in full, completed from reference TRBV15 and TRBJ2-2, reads DAMVIQNPRYQVTQFGKPVTLSCSQTLNHNVMYWYQQKSSQAPKLLFHYYDKDFNNEADTPDNFQSRRPNTSFCFLDIRSPGLGDTAMYLCATSRAGSGELFFGEGSRLTVL.

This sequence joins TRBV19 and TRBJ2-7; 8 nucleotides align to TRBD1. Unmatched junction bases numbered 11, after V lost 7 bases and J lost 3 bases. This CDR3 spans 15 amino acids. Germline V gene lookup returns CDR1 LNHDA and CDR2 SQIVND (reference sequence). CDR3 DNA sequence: TGTGCCAGTAATAGAGGGGGACAGGCCCACTACGAGCAGTACTTC. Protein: CASNRGGQAHYEQYF.

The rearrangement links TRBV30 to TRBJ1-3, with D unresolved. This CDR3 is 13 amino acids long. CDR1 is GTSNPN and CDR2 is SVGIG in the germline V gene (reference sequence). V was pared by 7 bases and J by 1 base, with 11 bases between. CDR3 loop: CAFAQDSGNTIYF. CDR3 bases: TGTGCCTTCGCCCAGGATTCTGGAAACACCATATATTTT.

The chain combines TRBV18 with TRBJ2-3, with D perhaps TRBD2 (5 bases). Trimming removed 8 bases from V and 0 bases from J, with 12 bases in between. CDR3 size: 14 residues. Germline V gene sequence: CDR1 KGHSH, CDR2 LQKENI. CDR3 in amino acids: CASADYMSTDTQYF. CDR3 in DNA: TGTGCCAGCGCTGACTATATGAGCACAGATACGCAGTATTTT.

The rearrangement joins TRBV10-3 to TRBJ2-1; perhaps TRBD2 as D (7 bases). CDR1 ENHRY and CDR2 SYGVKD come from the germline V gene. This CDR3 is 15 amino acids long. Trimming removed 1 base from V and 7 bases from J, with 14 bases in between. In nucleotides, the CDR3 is TGTGCCATCAGTGAGTTAAGGGGGGGCGAAAATGAGCAGTTCTTC. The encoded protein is CAISELRGGENEQFF.

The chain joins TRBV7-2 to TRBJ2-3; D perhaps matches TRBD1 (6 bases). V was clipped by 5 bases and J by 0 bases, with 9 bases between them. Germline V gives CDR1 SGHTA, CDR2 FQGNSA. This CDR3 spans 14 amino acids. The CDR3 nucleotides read TGTGCCAGCAGCCGGGACACAAGCACAGATACGCAGTATTTT. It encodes CASSRDTSTDTQYF.

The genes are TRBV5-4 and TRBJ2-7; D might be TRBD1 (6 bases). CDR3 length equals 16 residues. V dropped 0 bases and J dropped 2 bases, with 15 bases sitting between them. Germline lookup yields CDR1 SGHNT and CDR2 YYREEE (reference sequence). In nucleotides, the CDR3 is TGTGCCAGCAGCTTGGGGACGGCAGGGGTCCCCTACGAGCAGTACTTC. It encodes CASSLGTAGVPYEQYF.

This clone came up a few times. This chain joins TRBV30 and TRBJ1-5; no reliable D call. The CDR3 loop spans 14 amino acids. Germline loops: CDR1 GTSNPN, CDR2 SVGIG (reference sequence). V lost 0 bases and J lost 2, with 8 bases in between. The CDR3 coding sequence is TGTGCCTGGAGTGTAACCGGGGGCAATCAGCCCCAGCATTTT. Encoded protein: CAWSVTGGNQPQHF.

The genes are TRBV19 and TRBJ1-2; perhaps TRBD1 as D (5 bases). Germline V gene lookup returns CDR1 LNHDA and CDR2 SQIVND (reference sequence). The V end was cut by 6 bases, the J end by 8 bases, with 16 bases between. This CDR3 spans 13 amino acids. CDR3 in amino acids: CASRNYQGSGYTF. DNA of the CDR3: TGTGCCAGTAGAAATTACCAGGGAAGCGGCTACACCTTC.

CDR3 DNA: TGTGCCTGGAGAGCCGCCGGGACAGGGCTAGTTAGAGAGGCTGGAAACACCATATATTTT. Its translation: CAWRAAGTGLVREAGNTIYF. The V gene is TRBV30, the J gene TRBJ1-3; 9 bases line up with TRBD1. Trimming at V came to 3 bases and at J to 2 bases, leaving 20 bases not matched to a gene. The CDR3 runs to 20 residues. Per germline, CDR1 GTSNPN and CDR2 SVGIG (reference sequence).

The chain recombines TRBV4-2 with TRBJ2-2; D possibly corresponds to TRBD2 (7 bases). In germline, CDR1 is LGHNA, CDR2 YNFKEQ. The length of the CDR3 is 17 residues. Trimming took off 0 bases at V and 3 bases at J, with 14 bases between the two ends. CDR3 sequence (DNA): TGTGCCAGCAGCCAAGATCCGGGAGGACAGTACACCGGGGAGCTGTTTTTT. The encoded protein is CASSQDPGGQYTGELFF.

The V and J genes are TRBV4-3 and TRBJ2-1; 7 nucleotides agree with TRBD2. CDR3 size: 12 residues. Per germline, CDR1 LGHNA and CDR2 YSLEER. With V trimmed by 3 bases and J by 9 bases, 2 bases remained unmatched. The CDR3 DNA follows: TGCGCCAGCAGCCAGGGAGGGGCTGAGCAGTTCTTC. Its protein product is CASSQGGAEQFF.

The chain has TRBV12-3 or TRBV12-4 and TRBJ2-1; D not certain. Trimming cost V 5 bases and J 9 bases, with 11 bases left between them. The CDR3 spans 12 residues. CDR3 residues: CASSLPYGEQFF. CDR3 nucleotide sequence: TGTGCCAGCAGTCTCCCCTATGGTGAGCAGTTCTTC.

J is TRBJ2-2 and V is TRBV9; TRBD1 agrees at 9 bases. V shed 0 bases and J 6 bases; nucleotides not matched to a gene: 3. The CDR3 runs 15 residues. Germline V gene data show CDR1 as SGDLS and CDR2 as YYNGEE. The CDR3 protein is CASSVGTGVSGELFF. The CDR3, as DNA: TGTGCCAGCAGCGTAGGGACAGGGGTGTCCGGGGAGCTGTTTTTT.

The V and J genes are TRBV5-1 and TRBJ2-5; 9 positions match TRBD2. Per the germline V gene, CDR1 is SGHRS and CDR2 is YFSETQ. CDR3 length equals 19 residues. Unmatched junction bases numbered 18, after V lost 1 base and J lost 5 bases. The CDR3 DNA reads TGCGCCAGCAGCTTGTACCCTAGCGGGGTGGAGGGCCCCTTGGAGACCCAGTACTTC. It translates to CASSLYPSGVEGPLETQYF. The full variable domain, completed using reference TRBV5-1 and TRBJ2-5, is KAGVTQTPRYLIKTRGQQVTLSCSPISGHRSVSWYQQTPGQGLQFLFEYFSETQRNKGNFPGRFSGRQFSNSRSEMNVSTLELGDSALYLCASSLYPSGVEGPLETQYFGPGTRLLVL.

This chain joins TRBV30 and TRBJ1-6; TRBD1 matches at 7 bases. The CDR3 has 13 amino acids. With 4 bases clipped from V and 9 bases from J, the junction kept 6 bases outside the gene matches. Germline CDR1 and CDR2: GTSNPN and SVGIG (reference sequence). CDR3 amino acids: CAWNGRGSSPLHF. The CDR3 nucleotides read TGTGCCTGGAACGGCAGGGGGTCTTCACCCCTCCACTTT.

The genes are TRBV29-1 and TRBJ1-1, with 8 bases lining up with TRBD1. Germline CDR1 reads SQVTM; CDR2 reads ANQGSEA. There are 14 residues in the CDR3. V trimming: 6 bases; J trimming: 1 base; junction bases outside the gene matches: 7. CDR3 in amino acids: CSVRRGTGNTEAFF. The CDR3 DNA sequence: TGCAGCGTACGGCGCGGGACAGGGAACACTGAAGCTTTCTTT. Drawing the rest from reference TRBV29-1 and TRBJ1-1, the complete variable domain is SAVISQKPSRDICQRGTSLTIQCQVDSQVTMMFWYRQQPGQSLTLIATANQGSEATYESGFVIDKFPISRPNLTFSTLTVSNMSPEDSSIYLCSVRRGTGNTEAFFGQGTRLTVV.

CDR3 loop: CASSTGVNEQFF. The CDR3 DNA reads as TGTGCCAGCAGCACAGGGGTCAATGAGCAGTTCTTC. V and J are TRBV7-3 and TRBJ2-1; 7 bases are a match to TRBD1. The CDR3 loop spans 12 amino acids. In germline, CDR1 is SGHTA, CDR2 FQGTGA. The trim removed 5 bases at V and 6 bases at J, leaving 1 base unmatched.

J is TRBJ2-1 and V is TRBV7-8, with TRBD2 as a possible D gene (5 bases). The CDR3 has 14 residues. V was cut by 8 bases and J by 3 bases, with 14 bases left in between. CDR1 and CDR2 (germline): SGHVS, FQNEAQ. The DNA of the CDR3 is TGTGCCAGCCGCCAGGAGGATAACTACAATGAGCAGTTCTTC. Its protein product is CASRQEDNYNEQFF.

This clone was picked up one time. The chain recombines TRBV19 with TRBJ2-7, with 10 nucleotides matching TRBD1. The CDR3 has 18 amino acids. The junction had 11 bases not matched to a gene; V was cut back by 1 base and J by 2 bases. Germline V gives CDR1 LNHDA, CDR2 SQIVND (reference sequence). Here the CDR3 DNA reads TGTGCCAGTAGTATAGGGCCCCCCGGGACAGGGGCAACCTACGAGCAGTACTTC. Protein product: CASSIGPPGTGATYEQYF.

CDR3: CASSPPRGQNTEAFF. Written as DNA, the CDR3 is TGTGCCAGCAGCCCCCCCCGGGGTCAGAACACTGAAGCTTTCTTT. The gene calls are TRBV7-9 and TRBJ1-1; no firm D call. V gave up 5 bases and J gave up 1 base, with 14 bases separating them. Germline V gene lookup returns CDR1 SEHNR and CDR2 FQNEAQ (reference sequence). The CDR3 sequence is 15 residues long.

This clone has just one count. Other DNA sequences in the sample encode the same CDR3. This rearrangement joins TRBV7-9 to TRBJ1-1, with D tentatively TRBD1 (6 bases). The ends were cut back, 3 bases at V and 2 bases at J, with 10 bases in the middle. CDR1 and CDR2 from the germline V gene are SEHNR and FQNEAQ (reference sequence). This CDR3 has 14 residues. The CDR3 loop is CASSLSGANTEAFF. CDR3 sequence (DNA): TGTGCCAGCAGCTTGTCAGGGGCTAACACTGAAGCTTTCTTT.

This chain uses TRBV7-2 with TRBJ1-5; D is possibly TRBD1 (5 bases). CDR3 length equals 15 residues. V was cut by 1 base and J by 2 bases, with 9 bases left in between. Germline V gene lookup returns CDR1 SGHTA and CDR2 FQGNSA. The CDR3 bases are TGTGCCAGCAGCTTAGGCAGGGTAGGCAATCAGCCCCAGCATTTT. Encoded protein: CASSLGRVGNQPQHF.

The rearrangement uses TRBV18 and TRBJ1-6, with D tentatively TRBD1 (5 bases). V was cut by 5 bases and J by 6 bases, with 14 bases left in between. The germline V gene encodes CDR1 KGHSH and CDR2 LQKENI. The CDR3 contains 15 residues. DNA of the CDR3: TGTGCCAGCTCAAGTCCGGGGGGAGCTAATTCACCCCTCCACTTT. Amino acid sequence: CASSSPGGANSPLHF. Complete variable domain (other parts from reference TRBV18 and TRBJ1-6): NAGVMQNPRHLVRRRGQEARLRCSPMKGHSHVYWYRQLPEEGLKFMVYLQKENIIDESGMPKERFSAEFPKEGPSILRIQQVVRGDSAAYFCASSSPGGANSPLHFGNGTRLTVT.